The 30 T cell receptor beta chains given below trace back to one sample, sequenced in a study of technical replicates of blood from several donors. Clones were read by immunoSEQ multiplex PCR, and TCRdb kept only the in-frame ones, dropping some. This table has roughly 56,000 clones, roughly 95% appearing once. The sequenced sample consisted of PBMCs. These receptors all come from a human donor in good health. Some clones in this sample may be carry-over from other donors' samples.

The V gene is TRBV7-2, the J gene TRBJ2-4, with a weak D call TRBD2 (6 bases). CDR1 is SGHTA, CDR2 FQGNSA, per germline. The germline V and J ends were trimmed by 8 bases and 0 bases, with 11 bases remaining between them. The CDR3 runs 14 residues. The chain's CDR3 is CASGRAGAKNIQYF. DNA for the CDR3: TGTGCCAGCGGGCGAGCGGGAGCCAAAAACATTCAGTACTTC.

The chain employs TRBV9 and TRBJ2-1; TRBD2 matches 9 bases. Germline CDR1 reads SGDLS; CDR2 reads YYNGEE. This CDR3 is built from 16 residues. Losses at the gene ends were 1 base for V and 8 bases for J; bases not matched to a gene: 10. CDR3 loop: CASSVFAGGPRDEQFF. The CDR3 bases are TGTGCCAGCAGCGTATTTGCGGGGGGGCCACGGGATGAGCAGTTCTTC.

The CDR3 sequence: CSVGTPGRNYGYTF. CDR3 nucleotide sequence: TGCAGCGTTGGAACCCCTGGGCGTAACTATGGCTACACCTTC. This chain connects TRBV29-1 to TRBJ1-2; D remains ambiguous. V was pared by 4 bases and J by 1 base, with 13 bases between. Germline CDR1 and CDR2: SQVTM and ANQGSEA. This CDR3 comprises 14 residues.

This rearrangement joins TRBV15 to TRBJ1-4; D perhaps matches TRBD1 (6 bases). Germline CDR1 is LNHNV and CDR2 is YYDKDF (reference sequence). V lost 5 bases and J lost 6, with 16 bases in between. This CDR3 is built from 15 residues. The CDR3 nucleotides read TGTGCCACCAGCTCCCAGGTCAGGGGAGATGAAAAACTGTTTTTT. Its translation: CATSSQVRGDEKLFF.

V usage is TRBV19 and J usage is TRBJ2-7; 8 nucleotides agree with TRBD1. CDR1 LNHDA and CDR2 SQIVND come from the germline V gene (reference sequence). The ends lost 2 bases at V and 5 bases at J; junction bases unmatched: 11. The CDR3 contains 16 residues. The CDR3 spells CASSIQGQGRRDEQYF. The CDR3 DNA reads as TGTGCCAGTAGTATACAAGGACAGGGACGGAGGGACGAGCAGTACTTC. Full variable domain (missing parts from reference TRBV19 and TRBJ2-7): DGGITQSPKYLFRKEGQNVTLSCEQNLNHDAMYWYRQDPGQGLRLIYYSQIVNDFQKGDIAEGYSVSREKKESFPLTVTSAQKNPTAFYLCASSIQGQGRRDEQYFGPGTRLTVT.

This chain connects TRBV10-3 to TRBJ1-1; D is possibly TRBD1 (6 bases). V was trimmed by 7 bases and J by 0 bases, leaving 9 bases between them. The CDR3 spans 13 residues. Per germline, CDR1 ENHRY and CDR2 SYGVKD. DNA for the CDR3: TGTGCCATCACCGACAGGCTGAACACTGAAGCTTTCTTT. This gives the protein CAITDRLNTEAFF.

The chain is built from TRBV4-2 and TRBJ1-2; 7 nucleotides match TRBD1. Germline V lookup: CDR1 LGHNA, CDR2 YNFKEQ. Trimming cost V 3 bases and J 8 bases; bases outside gene matches: 12. The CDR3 consists of 15 residues. The chain's CDR3 is CASSQRQGKNDGYTF. In nucleotides, the CDR3 is TGTGCCAGCAGCCAGAGACAGGGAAAGAACGACGGCTACACCTTC.

The chain uses TRBV7-8 and TRBJ2-2, with 13 bases matching TRBD2. CDR1 is SGHVS and CDR2 is FQNEAQ in the germline V gene. V trimming: 9 bases; J trimming: 7 bases; junction bases outside the gene matches: 8. This CDR3 contains 15 residues. This CDR3 is CASVRGTSGIGELFF. The DNA for the CDR3 is TGTGCCAGTGTTAGGGGGACTAGCGGGATCGGGGAGCTGTTTTTT.

This clone was found once. The rearrangement joins TRBV6-1 to TRBJ2-7; D is ambiguous. In germline, CDR1 is MNHNS, CDR2 SASEGT. Trimming removed 7 bases from V and 7 bases from J, with 8 bases in between. The CDR3 sequence is 10 residues long. CDR3 coding DNA: TGTGCCAGCAATAGCTGGGAGCAGTACTTC. It is translated as CASNSWEQYF.

J is TRBJ2-7 and V is TRBV10-3; weak D call: TRBD2 (5 bases). The CDR3 runs 13 residues. V dropped 7 bases and J dropped 0 bases, with 10 bases sitting between them. Germline CDR1 reads ENHRY; CDR2 reads SYGVKD. The CDR3 loop reads CAIKSGGSYEQYF. In nucleotides, the CDR3 is TGTGCCATCAAGAGCGGAGGCTCCTACGAGCAGTACTTC.

The table lists this clone with a count of one. V is TRBV10-3 and J is TRBJ2-1; perhaps TRBD2 as D (5 bases). The CDR3 length is 12 residues. V shed 9 bases and J shed 9 bases, with 15 bases lying between them. Germline V gives CDR1 ENHRY, CDR2 SYGVKD. The chain's CDR3 is CAISPPRGEQFF. CDR3 DNA sequence: TGTGCCATATCCCCGCCCCGGGGTGAGCAGTTCTTC.

V is TRBV4-1 and J is TRBJ2-1, with TRBD1 as a possible D gene (5 bases). This CDR3 comprises 17 residues. Trimming cost V 2 bases and J 2 bases, with 16 bases left between them. Germline-derived CDR1 and CDR2 are MGHRA and YSYEKL. The CDR3 is CASSQLEWGLTYNEQFF. The CDR3 DNA is TGCGCCAGCAGCCAACTGGAGTGGGGCCTTACCTACAATGAGCAGTTCTTC.

The rearrangement joins TRBV2 to TRBJ2-2, with 9 bases identical to TRBD1. This CDR3 contains 13 residues. The V gene end was trimmed by 11 bases and the J gene end by 5 bases; junction bases not matched to a gene: 6. Germline V gives CDR1 SNHLY, CDR2 FYNNEI. The CDR3: CAGRQGETGELFF. The CDR3, as DNA: TGTGCCGGGCGACAGGGGGAAACCGGGGAGCTGTTTTTT.

The chain is built from TRBV7-9 and TRBJ1-4, with 9 bases lining up with TRBD1. CDR3 size: 14 residues. Germline loops: CDR1 SEHNR, CDR2 FQNEAQ (reference sequence). V was clipped by 5 bases and J by 8 bases; unmatched bases: 6. The CDR3 spells CASSQTGGQEKLFF. CDR3 coding DNA: TGTGCCAGCAGCCAAACAGGGGGCCAGGAAAAACTGTTTTTT.

V is TRBV6-1 and J is TRBJ1-2; possible D gene TRBD1, 5 bases. This CDR3 contains 16 residues. Trimming left V 1 base short and J 7 bases short, with 19 bases between. Germline values: CDR1 MNHNS, CDR2 SASEGT. The CDR3 nucleotides are TGTGCCAGCAGTGAAGAAGATTGGGGAATCAGGGTTGGCTACACCTTC. The encoded protein is CASSEEDWGIRVGYTF.

The chain has TRBV9 and TRBJ2-5, with 9 positions matching TRBD2. V lost 2 bases and J lost 1; bases outside the gene matches: 3. From germline, CDR1 is SGDLS and CDR2 YYNGEE. This CDR3 has 15 residues. This CDR3 reads CASSVRGGSQETQYF. In DNA, the CDR3 is TGTGCCAGCAGCGTGCGGGGGGGATCCCAAGAGACCCAGTACTTC.

This rearrangement joins TRBV2 to TRBJ1-2; D ambiguous. The CDR3 loop spans 12 amino acids. The V and J ends lost 5 bases and 5 bases respectively, with 9 bases between them. Germline loops: CDR1 SNHLY, CDR2 FYNNEI. CDR3 nucleotide sequence: TGTGCCAGCAGTCTTTCGGGGTATGGCTACACCTTC. Its translation: CASSLSGYGYTF.

V and J are TRBV15 and TRBJ1-1, with 7 positions matching TRBD1. The CDR3 contains 17 residues. With V trimmed by 5 bases and J by 0 bases, 12 bases remained unmatched. Germline V gene sequence: CDR1 LNHNV, CDR2 YYDKDF (reference sequence). The DNA for the CDR3 is TGTGCCACCAGCTCGACAGGGATGGGACCCATGAACACTGAAGCTTTCTTT. Encoded protein: CATSSTGMGPMNTEAFF.

This chain connects TRBV7-2 to TRBJ1-2; tentatively, D is TRBD1 (6 bases). The germline CDR1 and CDR2 sequences are SGHTA and FQGNSA. This CDR3 has 13 amino acids. Trimming shortened V by 5 bases and J by 5 bases, and 12 bases separated the two germline ends. CDR3 sequence (DNA): TGTGCCAGCAGCCCGGACAGTCAATATGGCTACACCTTC. It specifies CASSPDSQYGYTF.

This clone was recorded once. The rearrangement uses TRBV19 and TRBJ2-3, with 14 nucleotides matching TRBD2. The CDR3 is 16 amino acids. Germline lookup yields CDR1 LNHDA and CDR2 SQIVND (reference sequence). J was trimmed by 1 base and V by 6 bases; bases with no gene match: 3. Here the CDR3 DNA reads TGTGCCAGTAGCCGACTAGCGGGGGGGGGCACAGATACGCAGTATTTT. The encoded protein is CASSRLAGGGTDTQYF.

The chain has TRBV7-2 and TRBJ1-2; D is unresolved. There are 12 residues in the CDR3. In germline, CDR1 is SGHTA, CDR2 FQGNSA. The V end lost 5 bases, the J end lost 4 bases, and 8 bases lay between the germline ends. The CDR3 DNA follows: TGTGCCAGCAGCCCAGAAACCTATGGCTACACCTTC. It yields the protein CASSPETYGYTF.

CDR3: CASSLGGQNSPLHF. The CDR3 DNA sequence: TGCGCCAGCAGCTTGGGAGGACAAAACTCACCCCTCCACTTT. This chain joins TRBV5-1 and TRBJ1-6; possible D gene TRBD1, 5 bases. Germline lookup yields CDR1 SGHRS and CDR2 YFSETQ. There are 14 residues in the CDR3. Trimming removed 0 bases from V and 10 bases from J, with 11 bases in between. Full variable domain (remainder filled in from reference TRBV5-1 and TRBJ1-6): KAGVTQTPRYLIKTRGQQVTLSCSPISGHRSVSWYQQTPGQGLQFLFEYFSETQRNKGNFPGRFSGRQFSNSRSEMNVSTLELGDSALYLCASSLGGQNSPLHFGNGTRLTVT.

The rearrangement joins TRBV9 to TRBJ2-7; no reliable D call. V was clipped by 0 bases and J by 1 base, with 14 bases between them. CDR1 SGDLS and CDR2 YYNGEE come from the germline V gene. The CDR3 sequence is 16 residues long. The CDR3 sequence: CASSVGPGALSYEQYF. The CDR3 nucleotides read TGTGCCAGCAGCGTAGGACCTGGAGCTCTATCCTACGAGCAGTACTTC.

This chain's CDR3 is CASSSGTALATETQYF. In DNA, the CDR3 is TGTGCCAGCAGTTCCGGGACAGCGCTGGCCACAGAGACCCAGTACTTC. The V gene is TRBV5-4, the J gene TRBJ2-5, with 7 positions matching TRBD1. Germline lookup yields CDR1 SGHNT and CDR2 YYREEE (reference sequence). The CDR3 spans 16 residues. J lost 4 bases, V lost 5 bases, and 14 bases had no gene match.

The V call is TRBV21-1, the J call TRBJ2-2; TRBD2 reflects the table's D call only, with no check against the DNA. TRBV21-1 is a pseudogene. The CDR3 extends over 12 amino acids. CDR3 residues: CASSKVYGELFF. In DNA form, the CDR3 reads TGTGCCAGCAGCAAAGTCTACGGGGAGCTGTTTTTT.

V usage is TRBV6-6 and J usage is TRBJ2-7; tentatively, D is TRBD1 (6 bases). The germline V and J ends were trimmed by 0 bases and 4 bases, with 13 bases remaining between them. The CDR3 is 15 amino acids. Germline V lookup: CDR1 MNHNY, CDR2 SVGAGI (reference sequence). This CDR3 reads CASSYSPQGTYEQYF. Written as DNA, the CDR3 is TGTGCCAGCAGTTACTCTCCGCAGGGGACGTACGAGCAGTACTTC.

The chain joins TRBV27 to TRBJ2-2; TRBD2 matches 12 bases. CDR1 MNHEY and CDR2 SMNVEV come from the germline V gene (reference sequence). Trimming removed 5 bases from V and 6 bases from J; junction bases left unmatched: 4. CDR3 length: 15 amino acids. CDR3 residues: CASSPTSGSSGELFF. The CDR3 coding sequence is TGTGCCAGCAGTCCGACTAGCGGGAGTTCCGGGGAGCTGTTTTTT.

This clone was counted between two and nine times. V usage is TRBV21-1 and J usage is TRBJ1-6; TRBD1 is the table's D call and was not checked against the DNA. TRBV21-1 is noted as a pseudogene. This CDR3 spans 20 amino acids. Here the CDR3 DNA reads TGTGCCAGCAGCAAAGTGGCCGACAGGGCCTTATACTCCTATAATTCACCCCTCCACTTT. As protein: CASSKVADRALYSYNSPLHF.

This chain links TRBV4-2 with TRBJ2-3, with D tentatively TRBD2 (6 bases). Trimming removed 3 bases from V and 1 base from J, with 8 bases in between. This CDR3 has 14 amino acids. Germline V gene data show CDR1 as LGHNA and CDR2 as YNFKEQ. As DNA, the CDR3 is TGTGCCAGCAGCCAGGCTAGCGGCACAGATACGCAGTATTTT. Translating it yields CASSQASGTDTQYF.

This chain joins TRBV18 and TRBJ2-7; the D gene is possibly TRBD1 (5 bases). CDR3 length equals 13 residues. V lost 2 bases and J 9 bases, leaving 14 bases between the germline ends. Germline assignment: CDR1 KGHSH and CDR2 LQKENI. The CDR3 bases are TGTGCCAGCTCACCAGGGCAGGGTTCGGGGCAGTACTTC. It yields the protein CASSPGQGSGQYF.